This TCR beta chain stems from a study of cytomegalovirus exposure and HLA in healthy donors. General observations from the study: There was a cluster of highly shared sequence variants that was likely a sequencing artifact. Most TCR sequences were uncommon, yet certain public TCRs appeared in many donors. There were three CMV-associated chains whose specificity for CMV antigens was confirmed in vitro.

This clone was detected a few times. Antigen unknown. The V end lost 2 bases, the J end lost 8 bases, and 16 bases lay between the germline ends. The CDR3 length is 15 residues. Per the germline V gene, CDR1 is MGHRA and CDR2 is YSYEKL. With 60 Vbeta and 13 Jbeta primers, the PCR was carried out. This table comes from immunoSEQ multiplex PCR, and its TCRdb copy is limited to in-frame clones, with some not included. The sample carries about 87,000 clones, around 8% recorded once. The TCR originated in a man aged 50 to 60 in good health and CMV-seronegative. The J gene is TRBJ2-4, the V gene TRBV4-1; possible D gene TRBD2, 7 bases. The source material was PBMCs. The CDR3 DNA reads as TGCGCCAGCAGCCAACTGGGGGGGCGAAGTGACATTCAGTACTTC. Translation: CASSQLGGRSDIQYF.